This T cell receptor (beta chain) was captured in a study of T-cell reconstitution after alpha-beta-depleted transplantation in children. Unique molecular identifiers were used in preparing the TCRbeta library. TCRdb itself ran the PCR reads through MiXCR, one entry per CDR3 protein. The data contain over 550,000 distinct CDR3 sequences, over 9.5% of them singletons. The CDR3 has 15 residues. Germline assignment: CDR1 LGHNA and CDR2 YSLEER. With 4 bases clipped from V and 9 bases from J, the junction kept 9 bases outside the gene matches. This clonotype was seen a few times. This rearrangement joins TRBV4-3 to TRBJ2-2; 9 positions match TRBD2. The clonotype comes from a human donor who donated a stem cell graft to a child with acute myeloid leukemia. The sample consisted of PBMCs from the stem cell graft donor, taken from the stem cell graft. CDR3 sequence: CASSPLLAGARELFF. CDR3 DNA sequence: TGCGCCAGCAGCCCCCTTTTAGCGGGAGCGCGGGAGCTGTTTTTT.